This is a list of T cell receptor beta chains from one sample in a study of Graves' ophthalmopathy and Graves' hyperthyroidism. MiXCR, run by TCRdb on the multiplex PCR reads, gives a single entry per CDR3 protein. The table records hundreds of thousands of distinct CDR3 sequences, 35% to 45% of them present only once. The sequenced sample was peripheral blood. The receptors were gathered from an adult man with Graves' ophthalmopathy. The CDR3 runs from the conserved cysteine through the conserved F or W. D genes are given only for firm matches. Rows give clone size only sometimes, using once, few, many, or a class for an expanded clone.

clone size: -
D gene: TRBD2
J gene: TRBJ2-7
V gene: TRBV20-1
CDR3 DNA: TGCAGTGCCGAGCGCCGGGACTACCGGAGTTCCTACGAGCAGTACTTC
CDR3 protein: CSAERRDYRSSYEQYF

clone size: -
D gene: TRBD2
J gene: TRBJ2-2
V gene: TRBV29-1
CDR3 DNA: TGCAGCGTAGGCCTAGCGGGGAGATCTAACACCGGGGAGCTGTTTTTT
CDR3 protein: CSVGLAGRSNTGELFF

clone size: many
D gene: -
J gene: TRBJ1-5
V gene: TRBV27
CDR3 DNA: TGTGCCAGCAGTTCACGGGGGAACAATCAGCCCCAGCATTTT
CDR3 protein: CASSSRGNNQPQHF

clone size: -
D gene: TRBD1
J gene: TRBJ1-4
V gene: TRBV6-5
CDR3 DNA: TGTGCCAGCAGTGACCGCTCCGTACAGGGGTACGGTGAAAAACTGTTTTTT
CDR3 protein: CASSDRSVQGYGEKLFF

clone size: many
D gene: -
J gene: TRBJ1-1
V gene: TRBV29-1
CDR3 DNA: TGCAGCGTTGAAGAGGAGGGGTTTTATCGGGGAGGAAACACTGAAGCTTTCTTT
CDR3 protein: CSVEEEGFYRGGNTEAFF

clone size: -
D gene: -
J gene: TRBJ2-7
V gene: TRBV20-1
CDR3 DNA: TGCAGTGCTAGTGACAGAACCTACGAGCAGTACTTC
CDR3 protein: CSASDRTYEQYF

clone size: -
D gene: -
J gene: TRBJ1-2
V gene: TRBV29-1
CDR3 DNA: TGCAGCGCCGTGGGGGGACTCTATGGCTACACCTTC
CDR3 protein: CSAVGGLYGYTF

clone size: -
D gene: TRBD1
J gene: TRBJ2-3
V gene: TRBV7-9
CDR3 DNA: TGTGCCAGCAGCAAACGGACAGGAACTATCAATGCGCAGTATTTT
CDR3 protein: CASSKRTGTINAQYF

clone size: -
D gene: -
J gene: TRBJ1-1
V gene: TRBV15
CDR3 DNA: TGTGCCACCAGCAGTTCGGGGCTTCTGAACACTGAAGCTTTCTTT
CDR3 protein: CATSSSGLLNTEAFF

clone size: few
D gene: TRBD1
J gene: TRBJ1-2
V gene: TRBV7-2
CDR3 DNA: TGTGCCAGCTCACCACGCGGGCAGGGGGTACAGGATGGCTACACCTTC
CDR3 protein: CASSPRGQGVQDGYTF

clone size: many
D gene: TRBD1
J gene: TRBJ1-4
V gene: TRBV14
CDR3 DNA: TGTGCCAGCAGCCCCCGGGACAGAAACAATGAAAAACTGTTTTTT
CDR3 protein: CASSPRDRNNEKLFF

clone size: many
D gene: -
J gene: TRBJ2-5
V gene: TRBV20-1
CDR3 DNA: TGCAGTGCATCGGAAGGGGCAGGTGAAGAGACCCAGTACTTC
CDR3 protein: CSASEGAGEETQYF

clone size: -
D gene: TRBD1
J gene: TRBJ1-6
V gene: TRBV7-9
CDR3 DNA: TGTGCCAGCAGCCAAGAGTTCGGGGACGGACAGGGATATTCACCCCTCCACTTT
CDR3 protein: CASSQEFGDGQGYSPLHF

clone size: few
D gene: -
J gene: TRBJ1-4
V gene: TRBV20-1
CDR3 DNA: TGCAGTGCTAGTGACGGAGCAACTAATGAAAAACTGTTTTTT
CDR3 protein: CSASDGATNEKLFF

clone size: many
D gene: TRBD1
J gene: TRBJ2-7
V gene: TRBV29-1
CDR3 DNA: TGCAGCGTTGAAGGGACAGGGTACTACGAGCAGTACTTC
CDR3 protein: CSVEGTGYYEQYF

clone size: -
D gene: -
J gene: TRBJ2-2
V gene: TRBV19
CDR3 DNA: TGTGCCAGTAGTATAGCGCGGGCCGGGGAGCTGTTTTTT
CDR3 protein: CASSIARAGELFF

clone size: -
D gene: -
J gene: TRBJ1-3
V gene: TRBV19
CDR3 DNA: TGTGCCAGTAGTATGATCGCCAGTGGAAACACCATATATTTT
CDR3 protein: CASSMIASGNTIYF

clone size: many
D gene: -
J gene: TRBJ2-7
V gene: TRBV29-1
CDR3 DNA: TGCAGCGTGGTTCGGGACATCGCCTACGAGCAGTACTTC
CDR3 protein: CSVVRDIAYEQYF

clone size: many
D gene: -
J gene: TRBJ1-5
V gene: TRBV15
CDR3 DNA: TGTGCCACCACCCCCGGGGGTCTCGAATTAGGTCGCAATCAGCCCCAGCATTTT
CDR3 protein: CATTPGGLELGRNQPQHF

clone size: many
D gene: -
J gene: TRBJ2-5
V gene: TRBV7-8
CDR3 DNA: TGTGCCAGCAGCCCCCCCCCGAACCGGCGGTACCAAGAGACCCAGTACTTC
CDR3 protein: CASSPPPNRRYQETQYF

clone size: few
D gene: TRBD1
J gene: TRBJ2-7
V gene: TRBV14
CDR3 DNA: TGTGCCAGCAGCCCAGGGGGCGCGGGTTCCTACGAGCAGTACTTC
CDR3 protein: CASSPGGAGSYEQYF

clone size: many
D gene: TRBD1
J gene: TRBJ1-1
V gene: TRBV29-1
CDR3 DNA: TGCAGCGTCTACGCAGGGGGAACTGAAGCTTTCTTT
CDR3 protein: CSVYAGGTEAFF

clone size: -
D gene: TRBD1
J gene: TRBJ2-5
V gene: TRBV10-3
CDR3 DNA: TGTGCCATCAAGGGGACAGTTGTACAAGAGACCCAGTACTTC
CDR3 protein: CAIKGTVVQETQYF

clone size: few
D gene: -
J gene: TRBJ2-7
V gene: TRBV10-3
CDR3 DNA: TGTGCCAGCAGTTACTCGTCCCCGGGGAGCTACGAGCAGTACTTC
CDR3 protein: CASSYSSPGSYEQYF

clone size: many
D gene: -
J gene: TRBJ1-2
V gene: TRBV5-1
CDR3 DNA: TGCGCCAGCAGCTTGGATTCCCCAGGTTCCTATGGCTACACCTTC
CDR3 protein: CASSLDSPGSYGYTF